The next 19 T cell receptor beta chains were all read from a single sample in a study of cytomegalovirus exposure and HLA in healthy donors. Vbeta (60) and Jbeta (13) primers were used in the PCR. Method: immunoSEQ multiplex PCR; TCRdb's copy keeps in-frame clones and lacks some. The sample records 100,000 to 150,000 clones, 65% to 80% being singletons. Specimen: PBMCs. These receptors all come from a middle-aged woman in good health and CMV-seropositive.

The chain couples TRBV6-5 to TRBJ2-1; 14 bases are a match to TRBD2. Germline V gene sequence: CDR1 MNHEY, CDR2 SVGAGI. This CDR3 contains 16 residues. J was trimmed by 7 bases and V by 4 bases; bases with no gene match: 6. This CDR3 reads CASSFWTSGRRNEQFF. The CDR3 DNA reads TGTGCCAGCAGTTTTTGGACTAGCGGGAGGAGGAATGAGCAGTTCTTC.

V and J are TRBV19 and TRBJ1-6, with 7 bases identical to TRBD1. CDR1 and CDR2 (germline): LNHDA, SQIVND (reference sequence). The CDR3 totals 17 residues. Germline trimming cut 3 bases from V and 6 bases from J; bases unmatched to any gene: 11. In nucleotides, the CDR3 is TGTGCCAGTAGTATTGAGGGAACAGGGGCATCTAATTCACCCCTCCACTTT. Translated, it gives CASSIEGTGASNSPLHF.

The chain carries TRBV19 and TRBJ1-2; D remains unclear. Trimming took off 3 bases at V and 6 bases at J, with 14 bases between the two ends. Germline loops: CDR1 LNHDA, CDR2 SQIVND (reference sequence). CDR3 size: 14 residues. The CDR3 coding sequence is TGTGCCAGTAGTATTAATGTGGCGGGGAATGGCTACACCTTC. This codes for CASSINVAGNGYTF.

The gene calls are TRBV18 and TRBJ2-4; 8 nucleotides line up with TRBD2. This CDR3 region has 16 residues. The V gene's germline CDR1 is KGHSH and CDR2 LQKENI. With V trimmed by 6 bases and J by 6 bases, 13 bases remained unmatched. The CDR3, as DNA: TGTGCCAGCTCGCTACAGCGGGGGACGGTGGGAAACATTCAGTACTTC. Protein sequence: CASSLQRGTVGNIQYF.

The CDR3, as DNA: TGTGCCAGCGCGGCGGACAGTTACGAGCAGTACTTC. Amino acids: CASAADSYEQYF. The chain couples TRBV28 to TRBJ2-7; the D gene is possibly TRBD1 (6 bases). This CDR3 is built from 12 residues. The ends were cut back, 8 bases at V and 4 bases at J, with 12 bases in the middle. CDR1 is MDHEN and CDR2 is SYDVKM in the germline V gene. Combining the CDR3 with reference TRBV28 and TRBJ2-7 gives the whole variable domain DVKVTQSSRYLVKRTGEKVFLECVQDMDHENMFWYRQDPGLGLRLIYFSYDVKMKEKGDIPEGYSVSREKKERFSLILESASTNQTSMYLCASAADSYEQYFGPGTRLTVT.

The genes are TRBV11-1 and TRBJ2-1, with 7 bases aligning to TRBD2. The V gene's germline CDR1 is SGHAT and CDR2 FQDESV (reference sequence). The V segment lost 1 base and the J segment 9 bases; nucleotides outside the gene matches: 3. The CDR3 length is 13 residues. CDR3 sequence reads: CASSLGDYLEQFF. CDR3 DNA: TGTGCCAGCAGCTTAGGGGACTACCTTGAGCAGTTCTTC.

This clone has only a few counts. The chain couples TRBV5-4 to TRBJ2-7, with 7 bases that match TRBD2. J gave up 3 bases and V 2 bases, and 8 bases lay outside the gene matches. Germline values: CDR1 SGHNT, CDR2 YYREEE (reference sequence). The CDR3 is 15 residues long. CDR3 coding DNA: TGTGCCAGCAGCTTCTCTAGCGGATCAATCTACGAGCAGTACTTC. Translated, it gives CASSFSSGSIYEQYF.

The chain links TRBV6-4 to TRBJ2-3; 11 bases align to TRBD2. The CDR3 sequence is 17 residues long. Unmatched junction bases numbered 4, after V lost 0 bases and J lost 2 bases. CDR1 and CDR2 (germline): MRHNA, SNTAGT. The CDR3 sequence is CASSDSGTSGNTDTQYF. The DNA of the CDR3 is TGTGCCAGCAGTGACTCTGGGACTAGCGGTAACACAGATACGCAGTATTTT.

The rearrangement joins TRBV4-2 to TRBJ2-5, with TRBD2 matching over 8 bases. Germline CDR1 reads LGHNA; CDR2 reads YNFKEQ. The V gene end was trimmed by 3 bases and the J gene end by 2 bases; junction bases not matched to a gene: 2. The CDR3 has 14 residues. The CDR3 bases are TGTGCCAGCAGCCAGCCTAGCGGGCAAGAGACCCAGTACTTC. This translates into CASSQPSGQETQYF.

Concerning this clone itself: Distinct nucleotide sequences in the sample also encode this CDR3. The V gene is TRBV7-9, the J gene TRBJ1-1; tentative D call: TRBD1 (6 bases). The V and J ends lost 1 base and 1 base respectively, with 7 bases between them. Germline assignment: CDR1 SEHNR and CDR2 FQNEAQ (reference sequence). The CDR3 is 14 amino acids. CDR3 bases: TGTGCCAGCAGCTTAGTACAGGGGAACACTGAAGCTTTCTTT. This encodes CASSLVQGNTEAFF.

This rearrangement joins TRBV14 to TRBJ2-3, with 11 bases fitting TRBD2. The CDR3 contains 14 residues. J gave up 5 bases and V 6 bases, and 4 bases lay outside the gene matches. Germline V CDR1 and CDR2: SGHDN, FVKESK. CDR3: CASSSGGAIDTQYF. The CDR3 DNA follows: TGTGCCAGCAGTAGCGGGGGGGCCATAGATACGCAGTATTTT.

J is TRBJ2-3 and V is TRBV27; D not resolved. The CDR3 is 13 residues long. From germline, CDR1 is MNHEY and CDR2 SMNVEV (reference sequence). Trimming stripped 5 bases from V and 2 bases from J, with 8 bases between. CDR3 sequence (DNA): TGTGCCAGCAGTCCAACTTACACAGATACGCAGTATTTT. This sequence encodes CASSPTYTDTQYF.

The rearrangement joins TRBV10-2 to TRBJ1-4, with D perhaps TRBD1 (6 bases). The germline CDR1 and CDR2 sequences are WSHSY and SAAADI. The CDR3 is 14 residues long. Trimming shortened V by 0 bases and J by 6 bases, and 8 bases separated the two germline ends. In nucleotides, the CDR3 is TGCGCCAGCAGTGAGTCGCGGGGGCATGAAAAACTGTTTTTT. This codes for CASSESRGHEKLFF.

The chain carries TRBV2 and TRBJ2-2; 8 bases line up with TRBD1. Trimming cost V 8 bases and J 6 bases; bases outside gene matches: 11. The V gene's germline CDR1 is SNHLY and CDR2 FYNNEI. This CDR3 region has 15 residues. CDR3 in amino acids: CASGRTGSPAGELFF. Here the CDR3 DNA reads TGTGCCAGCGGGAGGACAGGGTCTCCGGCCGGGGAGCTGTTTTTT.

V usage is TRBV7-9 and J usage is TRBJ2-3, with a possible D match to TRBD2 (7 bases). The CDR3 extends over 16 amino acids. In germline, CDR1 is SEHNR, CDR2 FQNEAQ (reference sequence). Trimming pared 1 base from V and 3 bases from J, leaving 14 bases between. The CDR3 DNA is TGTGCCAGCAGCTTAGGGGGGGGGAGGGGGACAGATACGCAGTATTTT. This encodes CASSLGGGRGTDTQYF.

This clone was observed once. The chain uses TRBV11-2 and TRBJ1-6; 7 bases fit TRBD1. This CDR3 is built from 15 residues. CDR1 is SGHAT, CDR2 FQNNGV, per germline. V lost 5 bases to trimming and J lost 11 bases; unmatched junction nucleotides: 12. CDR3 amino acids: CASSPWDRGLAPLHF. In DNA form, the CDR3 reads TGTGCCAGCAGCCCCTGGGACAGAGGTTTGGCACCCCTCCACTTT.

V usage is TRBV5-1 and J usage is TRBJ2-3; 9 bases line up with TRBD2. Germline values: CDR1 SGHRS, CDR2 YFSETQ. The CDR3 length is 16 residues. The trim removed 3 bases at V and 1 base at J, leaving 6 bases unmatched. This chain's CDR3 is CASSSGTSQRTDTQYF. Written as DNA, the CDR3 is TGCGCCAGCAGCTCGGGGACTAGCCAACGCACAGATACGCAGTATTTT.

The rearrangement joins TRBV5-8 to TRBJ1-5; 8 bases align to TRBD1. The V and J ends lost 3 bases and 5 bases, in that order; junction bases with no gene match: 4. Germline loops: CDR1 SGHTS, CDR2 YDEGEE. This CDR3 contains 14 residues. CDR3 loop: CASSSRTGHQPQHF. In DNA form, the CDR3 reads TGTGCCAGCAGCTCGCGGACAGGGCATCAGCCCCAGCATTTT.

This clone was counted only a few times. The CDR3 here is CASIEWEANRLEQYF. The CDR3 DNA reads TGTGCCAGCATTGAATGGGAGGCCAATCGTCTCGAGCAGTACTTC. J is TRBJ2-7 and V is TRBV21-1; the listed D gene, TRBD2, was not tested against the DNA. TRBV21-1 is an annotated pseudogene. The CDR3 runs to 15 residues.